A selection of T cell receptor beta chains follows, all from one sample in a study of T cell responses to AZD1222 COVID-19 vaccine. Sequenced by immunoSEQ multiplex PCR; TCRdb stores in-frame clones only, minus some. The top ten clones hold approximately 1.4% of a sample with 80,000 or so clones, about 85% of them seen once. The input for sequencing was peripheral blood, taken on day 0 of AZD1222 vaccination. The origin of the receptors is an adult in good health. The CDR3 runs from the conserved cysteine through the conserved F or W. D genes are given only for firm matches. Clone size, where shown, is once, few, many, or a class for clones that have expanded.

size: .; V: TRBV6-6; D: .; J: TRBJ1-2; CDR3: CASSYNQDSASGYTF; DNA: TGTGCCAGCAGTTACAACCAGGACAGCGCTTCGGGCTACACCTTC
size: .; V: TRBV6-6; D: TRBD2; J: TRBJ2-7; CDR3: CASLTSGRAKPYEQYF; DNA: TGTGCCAGCCTCACTAGCGGGAGGGCCAAACCCTACGAGCAGTACTTC
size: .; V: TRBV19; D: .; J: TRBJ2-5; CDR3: CASSIPGGETQYF; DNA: TGTGCCAGTAGTATACCCGGGGGAGAGACCCAGTACTTC
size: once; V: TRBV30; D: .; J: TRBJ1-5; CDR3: CAWRGQDNQPQHF; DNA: TGTGCCTGGAGGGGCCAGGATAATCAGCCCCAGCATTTT
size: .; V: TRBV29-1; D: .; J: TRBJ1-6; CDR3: CSVGEGLGTPLHF; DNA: TGCAGCGTTGGGGAGGGGCTCGGGACACCCCTCCACTTT
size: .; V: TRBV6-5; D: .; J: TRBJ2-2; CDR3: CASSYSKGIGTGELFF; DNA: TGTGCCAGCAGTTACTCGAAGGGGATTGGGACCGGGGAGCTGTTTTTT
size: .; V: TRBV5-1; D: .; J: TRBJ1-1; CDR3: CASSQEVEAEAFF; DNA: TGCGCCAGCAGCCAAGAGGTTGAGGCTGAAGCTTTCTTT
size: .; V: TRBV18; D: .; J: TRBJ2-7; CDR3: CASSPSPDPSYEQYF; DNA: TGTGCCAGCTCACCTAGCCCGGACCCTTCCTACGAGCAGTACTTC
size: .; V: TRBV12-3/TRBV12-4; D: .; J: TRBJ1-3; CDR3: CASSLAANTIYF; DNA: TGTGCCAGCAGTTTAGCTGCAAACACCATATATTTT
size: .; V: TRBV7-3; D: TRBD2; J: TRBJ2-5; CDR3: CASSLGGREKETQYF; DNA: TGTGCCAGCAGCTTGGGCGGGAGAGAGAAAGAGACCCAGTACTTC
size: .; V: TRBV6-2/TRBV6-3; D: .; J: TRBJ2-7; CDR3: CASSYSGMGYEQYF; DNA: TGTGCCAGCAGTTACTCGGGGATGGGCTACGAGCAGTACTTC
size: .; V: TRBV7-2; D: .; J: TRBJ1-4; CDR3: CASRAGRYNEKLFF; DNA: TGTGCCAGCAGGGCTGGACGGTATAATGAAAAACTGTTTTTT
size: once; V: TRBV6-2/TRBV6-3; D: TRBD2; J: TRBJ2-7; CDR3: CASSSRLRGRWREQYF; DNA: TGTGCCAGCAGTTCCCGCCTACGCGGGAGATGGCGCGAGCAGTACTTC
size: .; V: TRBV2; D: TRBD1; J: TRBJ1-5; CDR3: CASSDALQGHGNQPQHF; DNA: TGTGCCAGCAGTGACGCATTACAGGGGCACGGCAATCAGCCCCAGCATTTT
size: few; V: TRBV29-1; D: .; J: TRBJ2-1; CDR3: CSAPFREPYNEQFF; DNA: TGCAGCGCCCCCTTCAGGGAACCCTACAATGAGCAGTTCTTC
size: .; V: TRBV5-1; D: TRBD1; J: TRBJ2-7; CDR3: CASRRRDSDPYEQYF; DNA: TGCGCCAGCAGACGCCGGGACAGCGACCCGTACGAGCAGTACTTC
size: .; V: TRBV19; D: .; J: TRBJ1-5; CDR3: CASSIPSLPRNQPQHF; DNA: TGTGCCAGTAGTATACCCAGCCTCCCCCGCAATCAGCCCCAGCATTTT